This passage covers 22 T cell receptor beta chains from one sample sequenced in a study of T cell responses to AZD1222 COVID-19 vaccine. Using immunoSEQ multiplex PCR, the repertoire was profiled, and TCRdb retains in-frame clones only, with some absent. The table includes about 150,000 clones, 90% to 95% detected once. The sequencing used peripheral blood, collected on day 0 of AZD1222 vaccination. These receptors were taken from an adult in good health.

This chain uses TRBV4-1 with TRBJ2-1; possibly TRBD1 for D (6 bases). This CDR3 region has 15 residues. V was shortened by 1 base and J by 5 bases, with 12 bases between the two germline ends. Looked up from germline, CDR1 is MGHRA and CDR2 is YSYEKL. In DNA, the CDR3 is TGCGCCAGCAGCCAAGCGCCGGACAGAAACAATGAGCAGTTCTTC. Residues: CASSQAPDRNNEQFF.

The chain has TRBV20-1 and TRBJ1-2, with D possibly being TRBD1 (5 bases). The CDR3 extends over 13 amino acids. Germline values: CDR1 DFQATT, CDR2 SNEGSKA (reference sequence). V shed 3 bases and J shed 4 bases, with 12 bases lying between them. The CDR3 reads CSASASQGYGYTF. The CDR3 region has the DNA TGCAGTGCTAGTGCCAGCCAGGGCTATGGCTACACCTTC.

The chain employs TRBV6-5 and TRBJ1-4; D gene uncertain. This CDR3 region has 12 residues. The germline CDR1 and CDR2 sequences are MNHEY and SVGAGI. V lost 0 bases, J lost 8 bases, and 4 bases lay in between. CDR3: CASSYSLEKLFF. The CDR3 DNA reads TGTGCCAGCAGTTACTCGTTGGAAAAACTGTTTTTT.

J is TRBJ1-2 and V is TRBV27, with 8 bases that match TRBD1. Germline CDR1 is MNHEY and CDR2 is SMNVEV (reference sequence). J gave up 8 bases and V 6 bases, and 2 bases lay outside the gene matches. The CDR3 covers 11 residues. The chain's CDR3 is CASRTGEGYTF. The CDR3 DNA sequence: TGTGCCAGCAGGACAGGGGAAGGCTACACCTTC.

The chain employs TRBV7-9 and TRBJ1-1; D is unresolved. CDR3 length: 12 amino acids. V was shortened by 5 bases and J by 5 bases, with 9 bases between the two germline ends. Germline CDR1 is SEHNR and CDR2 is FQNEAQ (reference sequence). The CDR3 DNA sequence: TGTGCCAGCAGCCCTTTATGGACTGAAGCTTTCTTT. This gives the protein CASSPLWTEAFF.

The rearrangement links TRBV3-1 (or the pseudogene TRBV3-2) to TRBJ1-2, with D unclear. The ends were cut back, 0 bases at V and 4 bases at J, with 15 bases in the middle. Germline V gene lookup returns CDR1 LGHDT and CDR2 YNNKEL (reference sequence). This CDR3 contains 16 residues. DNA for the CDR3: TGTGCCAGCAGCCAAGATCCGGGCAGAGCCTCCTATGGCTACACCTTC. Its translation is CASSQDPGRASYGYTF.

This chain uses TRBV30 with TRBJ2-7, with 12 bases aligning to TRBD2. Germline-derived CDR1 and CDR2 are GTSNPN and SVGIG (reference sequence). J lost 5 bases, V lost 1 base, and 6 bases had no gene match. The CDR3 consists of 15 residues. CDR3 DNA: TGTGCCTGGAGTGGGGGGGCTAGCGGGAGGGACGAGCAGTACTTC. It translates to CAWSGGASGRDEQYF.

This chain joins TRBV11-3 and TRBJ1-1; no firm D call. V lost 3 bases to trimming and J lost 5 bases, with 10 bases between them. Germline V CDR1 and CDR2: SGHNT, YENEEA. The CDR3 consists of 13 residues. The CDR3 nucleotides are TGTGCCAGCAGCTTCTCTTTTGGGACTGAAGCTTTCTTT. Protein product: CASSFSFGTEAFF.

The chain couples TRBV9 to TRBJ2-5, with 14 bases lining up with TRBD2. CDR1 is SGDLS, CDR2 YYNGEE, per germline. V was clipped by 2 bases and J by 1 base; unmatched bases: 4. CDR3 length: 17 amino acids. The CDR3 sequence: CASSVGLAGEIQETQYF. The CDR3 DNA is TGTGCCAGCAGCGTGGGACTAGCGGGAGAGATCCAAGAGACCCAGTACTTC.

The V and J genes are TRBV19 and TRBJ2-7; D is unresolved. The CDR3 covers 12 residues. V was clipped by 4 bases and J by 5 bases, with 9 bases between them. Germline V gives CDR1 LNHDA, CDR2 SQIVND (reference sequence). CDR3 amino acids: CASSTGYHEQYF. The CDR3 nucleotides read TGTGCCAGTAGTACCGGGTACCACGAGCAGTACTTC.

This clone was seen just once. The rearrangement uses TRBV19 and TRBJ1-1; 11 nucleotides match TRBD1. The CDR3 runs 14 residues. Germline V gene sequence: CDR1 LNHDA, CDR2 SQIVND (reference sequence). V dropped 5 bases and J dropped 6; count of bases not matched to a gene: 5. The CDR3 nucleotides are TGTGCCAGTAGTGGACAGGGGGCGGGCGCTGAAGCTTTCTTT. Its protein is CASSGQGAGAEAFF.

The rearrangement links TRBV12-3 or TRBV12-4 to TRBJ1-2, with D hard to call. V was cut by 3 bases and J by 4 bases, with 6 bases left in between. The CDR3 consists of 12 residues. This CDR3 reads CASSLGFYGYTF. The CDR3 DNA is TGTGCCAGCAGTTTGGGCTTCTATGGCTACACCTTC.

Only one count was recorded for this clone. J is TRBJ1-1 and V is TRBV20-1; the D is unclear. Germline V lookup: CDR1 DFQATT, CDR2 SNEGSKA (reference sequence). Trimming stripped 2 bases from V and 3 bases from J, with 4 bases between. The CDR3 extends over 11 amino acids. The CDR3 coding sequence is TGCAGTGCTAGATTGTACACTGAAGCTTTCTTT. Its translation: CSARLYTEAFF.

The CDR3 DNA follows: TGTGCCAGCAGCCAAGTTTTCGGGGGCGAAAAACTGTTTTTT. Its protein product is CASSQVFGGEKLFF. The V call is TRBV3-1 (or the pseudogene TRBV3-2), the J call TRBJ1-4; the D gene is possibly TRBD1 (6 bases). This CDR3 contains 14 residues. Germline V gene lookup returns CDR1 LGHDT and CDR2 YNNKEL (reference sequence). V was shortened by 1 base and J by 8 bases, with 11 bases between the two germline ends.

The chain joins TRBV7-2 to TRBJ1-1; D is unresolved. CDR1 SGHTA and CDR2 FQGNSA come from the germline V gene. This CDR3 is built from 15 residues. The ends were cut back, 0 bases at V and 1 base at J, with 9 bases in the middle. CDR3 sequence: CASSLAGGGNTEAFF. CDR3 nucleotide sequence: TGTGCCAGCAGCTTAGCGGGTGGAGGGAACACTGAAGCTTTCTTT.

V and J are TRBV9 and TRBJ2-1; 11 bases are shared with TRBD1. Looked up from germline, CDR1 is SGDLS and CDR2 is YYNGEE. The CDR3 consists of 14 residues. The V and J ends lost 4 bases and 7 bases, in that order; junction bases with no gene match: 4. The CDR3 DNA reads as TGTGCCAGCAGCTGGGGGACAGGGGGAAATGAGCAGTTCTTC. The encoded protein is CASSWGTGGNEQFF.

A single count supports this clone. CDR3 amino acids: CASSPGLAGQETQYF. The CDR3 DNA reads as TGTGCCAGCTCACCAGGACTAGCGGGACAAGAGACCCAGTACTTC. V gene TRBV18 combines with J gene TRBJ2-5, with 12 bases lining up with TRBD2. V gave up 2 bases and J gave up 2 bases; unmatched junction bases: 0. Germline CDR1 is KGHSH and CDR2 is LQKENI. The CDR3 contains 15 residues.

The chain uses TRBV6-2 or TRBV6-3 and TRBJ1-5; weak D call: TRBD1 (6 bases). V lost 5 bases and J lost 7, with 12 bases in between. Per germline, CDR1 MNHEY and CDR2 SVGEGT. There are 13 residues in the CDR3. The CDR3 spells CASSIGGQQPQHF. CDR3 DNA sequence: TGTGCCAGCAGTATAGGGGGTCAGCAGCCCCAGCATTTT.

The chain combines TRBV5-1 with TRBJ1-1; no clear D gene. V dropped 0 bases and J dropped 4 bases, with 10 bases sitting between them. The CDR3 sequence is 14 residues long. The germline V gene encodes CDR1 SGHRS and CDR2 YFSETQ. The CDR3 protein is CASSLEPAGTEAFF. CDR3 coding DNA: TGCGCCAGCAGCTTGGAACCTGCCGGCACTGAAGCTTTCTTT.

CDR3 sequence (DNA): TGTGCCAGCGGTGGGGCACTACACTACGAGCAGTACTTC. Amino acid sequence: CASGGALHYEQYF. This chain connects TRBV28 to TRBJ2-7; possibly TRBD1 for D (5 bases). Trimming stripped 8 bases from V and 3 bases from J, with 14 bases between. The germline gives CDR1 MDHEN, CDR2 SYDVKM. The CDR3 consists of 13 residues.

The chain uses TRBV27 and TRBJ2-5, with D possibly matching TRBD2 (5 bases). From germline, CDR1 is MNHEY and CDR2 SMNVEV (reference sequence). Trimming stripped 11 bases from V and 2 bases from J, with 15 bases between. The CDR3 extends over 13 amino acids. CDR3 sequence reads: CAGWVALQETQYF. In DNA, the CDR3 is TGTGCCGGATGGGTAGCGTTACAAGAGACCCAGTACTTC.

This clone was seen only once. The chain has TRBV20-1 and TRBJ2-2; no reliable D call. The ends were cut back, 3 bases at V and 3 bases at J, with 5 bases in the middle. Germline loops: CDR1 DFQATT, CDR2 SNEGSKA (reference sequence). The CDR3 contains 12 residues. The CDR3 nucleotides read TGCAGTGCTAGTAAGGACACCGGGGAGCTGTTTTTT. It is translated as CSASKDTGELFF.